These 20 T cell receptor beta chains came from one sample sequenced in a study of shared clonotypes between healthy human individuals. CD45RO-negative, CCR7-selected cells formed the naive CD8 fraction, which excluded terminally differentiated effector memory CD45RA+ cells. Assay: immunoSEQ multiplex PCR; the TCRdb copy retains only in-frame clones and omits some. The sample holds 2 million to 2.5 million clones, about 92% seen once. Sequenced material: naive CD8+ T cells from PBMCs. Receptor source: a young man in good health. Some clones in this sample may be carry-over from other donors' samples.

The V gene is TRBV19, the J gene TRBJ2-1; no definite D call. V was clipped by 6 bases and J by 7 bases, with 13 bases between them. CDR1 and CDR2 (germline): LNHDA, SQIVND (reference sequence). CDR3 size: 13 residues. CDR3: CASSFQAENEQFF. CDR3 coding DNA: TGTGCCAGTAGCTTTCAAGCCGAGAATGAGCAGTTCTTC.

The chain combines TRBV7-9 with TRBJ1-1, with 9 bases matching TRBD1. J lost 1 base, V lost 4 bases, and 10 bases had no gene match. The CDR3 runs 17 residues. Germline V lookup: CDR1 SEHNR, CDR2 FQNEAQ (reference sequence). CDR3: CASSSTGQGTANTEAFF. The CDR3 nucleotides are TGTGCCAGCAGCTCAACCGGACAGGGGACCGCGAACACTGAAGCTTTCTTT.

The chain is built from TRBV7-2 and TRBJ2-1; D gene unclear. The CDR3 loop spans 14 amino acids. Trimming took 4 bases from V and 8 from J, leaving 15 bases between them. Germline values: CDR1 SGHTA, CDR2 FQGNSA. The CDR3 is CASSSSWLEDEQFF. CDR3 sequence (DNA): TGTGCCAGCAGCTCGTCTTGGTTGGAAGATGAGCAGTTCTTC.

The chain links TRBV7-9 to TRBJ2-7; no reliable D call. V was cut by 5 bases and J by 11 bases, with 19 bases left in between. Germline values: CDR1 SEHNR, CDR2 FQNEAQ (reference sequence). The CDR3 extends over 13 amino acids. CDR3: CASSPSETGWEYF. The CDR3 coding sequence is TGTGCCAGCAGCCCGTCCGAGACCGGATGGGAGTACTTC. Full variable domain (rest looked up from reference TRBV7-9 and TRBJ2-7): DTGVSQNPRHKITKRGQNVTFRCDPISEHNRLYWYRQTLGQGPEFLTYFQNEAQLEKSRLLSDRFSAERPKGSFSTLEIQRTEQGDSAMYLCASSPSETGWEYFGPGTRLTVT.

This clone was seen a handful of times. The chain is built from TRBV4-1 and TRBJ1-1; 10 bases map to TRBD1. The CDR3 loop spans 13 amino acids. With V trimmed by 5 bases and J by 7 bases, 4 bases remained unmatched. Germline V gives CDR1 MGHRA, CDR2 YSYEKL. CDR3 coding DNA: TGCGCCAGCAGCTATGGACAGGGGGTTGAAGCTTTCTTT. It specifies CASSYGQGVEAFF.

In this sample, this clone turned up once. This chain joins TRBV7-9 and TRBJ2-1; 11 bases are a match to TRBD2. Trimming at V came to 1 base and at J to 4 bases, leaving 12 bases not matched to a gene. From germline, CDR1 is SEHNR and CDR2 FQNEAQ (reference sequence). The CDR3 consists of 19 residues. The CDR3 sequence: CASSLVGPLAGGQYNEQFF. The CDR3 DNA reads as TGTGCCAGCAGCTTAGTTGGCCCGCTAGCGGGAGGACAATACAATGAGCAGTTCTTC.

The V and J genes are TRBV30 and TRBJ2-1, with D possibly called TRBD1 or TRBD2 (6 bases each). V lost 2 bases, J lost 2 bases, and 16 bases lay in between. Per the germline V gene, CDR1 is GTSNPN and CDR2 is SVGIG (reference sequence). The CDR3 spans 16 residues. Here the CDR3 DNA reads TGTGCCTGGAGTCGGTGGGGGGCGAAGGCCTACAATGAGCAGTTCTTC. Its translation is CAWSRWGAKAYNEQFF.

The V gene is TRBV9, the J gene TRBJ2-1, with 11 bases aligning to TRBD2. Germline V gene lookup returns CDR1 SGDLS and CDR2 YYNGEE. The CDR3 runs 17 residues. The junction had 4 bases not matched to a gene; V was cut back by 0 bases and J by 2 bases. CDR3 loop: CASSVALAGGPYNEQFF. The CDR3 DNA sequence: TGTGCCAGCAGCGTAGCTCTAGCGGGAGGACCCTACAATGAGCAGTTCTTC.

This chain joins TRBV28 and TRBJ2-7; 11 nucleotides agree with TRBD1. The trim removed 5 bases at V and 5 bases at J, leaving 8 bases unmatched. The CDR3 extends over 15 amino acids. From germline, CDR1 is MDHEN and CDR2 SYDVKM. DNA of the CDR3: TGTGCCAGCAGTATCTTCTGGACAGGGGGCGACGAGCAGTACTTC. Protein product: CASSIFWTGGDEQYF.

The chain links TRBV7-9 to TRBJ1-4; 8 nucleotides line up with TRBD1. Germline-derived CDR1 and CDR2 are SEHNR and FQNEAQ (reference sequence). The CDR3 is 18 residues long. The V gene end was trimmed by 1 base and the J gene end by 6 bases; junction bases not matched to a gene: 13. DNA for the CDR3: TGTGCCAGCAGCTTAGGGCGGACAGGGTGGCAGGGGTATGAAAAACTGTTTTTT. Encoded protein: CASSLGRTGWQGYEKLFF.

J is TRBJ1-1 and V is TRBV19; D unresolved. Germline V gene sequence: CDR1 LNHDA, CDR2 SQIVND (reference sequence). V lost 5 bases and J lost 1, with 11 bases in between. This CDR3 comprises 14 residues. The CDR3 region is CASSEVPGNTEAFF. The CDR3 nucleotides are TGTGCCAGTAGTGAAGTCCCCGGGAACACTGAAGCTTTCTTT. The variable domain in full, completed from reference TRBV19 and TRBJ1-1, reads DGGITQSPKYLFRKEGQNVTLSCEQNLNHDAMYWYRQDPGQGLRLIYYSQIVNDFQKGDIAEGYSVSREKKESFPLTVTSAQKNPTAFYLCASSEVPGNTEAFFGQGTRLTVV.

The chain carries TRBV7-6 and TRBJ1-1; D unclear. CDR1 and CDR2 from the germline V gene are SGHVS and FNYEAQ. V lost 6 bases to trimming and J lost 1 base, with 9 bases between them. The CDR3 has 13 residues. The CDR3 here is CASRLGQNTEAFF. Written as DNA, the CDR3 is TGTGCCAGCAGGTTGGGTCAGAACACTGAAGCTTTCTTT.

The chain carries TRBV27 and TRBJ2-7; TRBD1 or TRBD2 may be the D gene (5 bases each). The CDR3 totals 16 residues. The germline gives CDR1 MNHEY, CDR2 SMNVEV (reference sequence). V gave up 0 bases and J gave up 2 bases, with 14 bases separating them. CDR3 region: CASSLSPGTATYEQYF. For the CDR3, the DNA is TGTGCCAGCAGTTTATCACCCGGGACCGCAACCTACGAGCAGTACTTC.

V is TRBV9 and J is TRBJ2-5; no firm D call. CDR1 SGDLS and CDR2 YYNGEE come from the germline V gene. V was shortened by 0 bases and J by 7 bases, with 13 bases between the two germline ends. The length of the CDR3 is 14 residues. As DNA, the CDR3 is TGTGCCAGCAGCGTAGGTGTGGCGTCTGGGACCCAGTACTTC. Its protein product is CASSVGVASGTQYF.

Notes on this clone: The sample holds other DNA sequences that translate to the same CDR3. In DNA, the CDR3 is TGTGCCAGCAGCGTAGGGGGAATTAGCTCCTACGAGCAGTACTTC. Residues: CASSVGGISSYEQYF. The rearrangement joins TRBV9 to TRBJ2-7; D not resolved. The V end was cut by 0 bases, the J end by 0 bases, with 10 bases between. The CDR3 contains 15 residues. Germline loops: CDR1 SGDLS, CDR2 YYNGEE. Drawing the rest from reference TRBV9 and TRBJ2-7, the complete variable domain is DSGVTQTPKHLITATGQRVTLRCSPRSGDLSVYWYQQSLDQGLQFLIQYYNGEERAKGNILERFSAQQFPDLHSELNLSSLELGDSALYFCASSVGGISSYEQYFGPGTRLTVT.

This sequence joins TRBV4-2 and TRBJ2-5, with D tentatively TRBD1 or TRBD2 (6 bases each). V shed 0 bases and J shed 4 bases, with 12 bases lying between them. The CDR3 runs 15 residues. From germline, CDR1 is LGHNA and CDR2 YNFKEQ. The CDR3 DNA sequence: TGTGCCAGCAGCCAAGAACAGGGAGGAGGAGAGACCCAGTACTTC. Encoded protein: CASSQEQGGGETQYF.

The chain is built from TRBV7-9 and TRBJ2-3; 7 nucleotides line up with TRBD2. Germline V gives CDR1 SEHNR, CDR2 FQNEAQ (reference sequence). V dropped 7 bases and J dropped 6; count of bases not matched to a gene: 13. The CDR3 length is 15 residues. The CDR3 DNA sequence: TGTGCCAGCACCAACCTAGCGGCCATGCGGGATACGCAGTATTTT. Translation: CASTNLAAMRDTQYF.

This clone was seen only a few times. The V and J genes are TRBV19 and TRBJ1-5; D unclear. The V end lost 4 bases, the J end lost 0 bases, and 13 bases lay between the germline ends. CDR1 and CDR2 (germline): LNHDA, SQIVND (reference sequence). The CDR3 length is 16 residues. The CDR3 sequence is CASSNPDGISNQPQHF. The CDR3 nucleotides read TGTGCCAGTAGTAACCCGGACGGGATTAGCAATCAGCCCCAGCATTTT.

The CDR3 DNA is TGTGCCAGCAGCTCAGGAACATCGGGGGTCAATGAGCAGTTCTTC. This codes for CASSSGTSGVNEQFF. This chain uses TRBV11-2 with TRBJ2-1, with D possibly being TRBD2 (6 bases). The V end was cut by 4 bases, the J end by 6 bases, with 16 bases between. The CDR3 has 15 amino acids. Looked up from germline, CDR1 is SGHAT and CDR2 is FQNNGV.

The chain uses TRBV27 and TRBJ2-6; the match to TRBD1 covers 8 bases. CDR1 MNHEY and CDR2 SMNVEV come from the germline V gene (reference sequence). Trimming took 3 bases from V and 0 from J; bases not matched to a gene: 4. The CDR3 totals 17 residues. The CDR3: CASSLGQASSGANVLTF. Here the CDR3 DNA reads TGTGCCAGCAGTTTGGGACAGGCCAGCTCTGGGGCCAACGTCCTGACTTTC.